This T cell receptor (beta chain) originates from a study of blood T cell repertoires in COVID-19. Only in-frame clones appear in the TCRdb table, and some are missing; sequencing was by immunoSEQ multiplex PCR. The repertoire includes roughly 180,000 clones, around four fifths of them detected once, and 4.5% to 6.5% sits in the top ten. This CDR3 contains 14 residues. The germline V and J ends were trimmed by 4 bases and 0 bases, with 10 bases remaining between them. Germline V gene sequence: CDR1 SGHRS, CDR2 YFSETQ. Sequenced material: peripheral blood. This receptor was taken from a young woman with acute or convalescent COVID-19. The chain recombines TRBV5-1 with TRBJ1-1, with D possibly TRBD1 on 5 matching bases. In nucleotides, the CDR3 is TGCGCCAGCAGCAAGGACATCCTGAACACTGAAGCTTTCTTT. Protein product: CASSKDILNTEAFF.